This TCR beta chain derives from a study of human T cells and chemical hapten exposure. As regards this clonotype: Its antigen is not known.

In the study's own analysis: TCR counts had a median of around 94,000 per sample and spanned roughly 20,000 to 690,600. TCRdb reprocessed the RACE reads via MiXCR and lists one record per CDR3 protein. The authors' filters were not applied to this entry. The repertoire has some 110,000 distinct CDR3 sequences, roughly 12% of them found once; the top ten carry 1.4%. The CDR3 sequence is 15 residues long. Between the trimmed V and J ends, which lost 3 bases and 7 bases, there was a span of 15 bases. The germline V gene has CDR1 SEHNR and CDR2 FQNEAQ (reference sequence). The time point denotes: patch test 1, 2 weeks after DPC sensitization. Treatment defined: therapeutic diphenylcyclopropenone sensitization with weekly scalp DPC. General study points: Significantly more large CDR3 similarity clusters arose among expanded TCRs than among controls. PT1 expanded TCR numbers tracked positively with patch test score.

V and J are TRBV7-9 and TRBJ1-4, with a possible D match to TRBD1 (5 bases). The clonotype originates from a woman in her forties or fifties with alopecia areata. Some clones in this sample may be carry-over from other donors' samples. Sequenced here: whole blood, sampled in connection with sensitization to the hapten diphenylcyclopropenone (DPC). This CDR3 is CASSFNGVGGEKLFF. The CDR3 coding sequence is TGTGCCAGCAGCTTCAATGGGGTCGGGGGTGAAAAACTGTTTTTT.